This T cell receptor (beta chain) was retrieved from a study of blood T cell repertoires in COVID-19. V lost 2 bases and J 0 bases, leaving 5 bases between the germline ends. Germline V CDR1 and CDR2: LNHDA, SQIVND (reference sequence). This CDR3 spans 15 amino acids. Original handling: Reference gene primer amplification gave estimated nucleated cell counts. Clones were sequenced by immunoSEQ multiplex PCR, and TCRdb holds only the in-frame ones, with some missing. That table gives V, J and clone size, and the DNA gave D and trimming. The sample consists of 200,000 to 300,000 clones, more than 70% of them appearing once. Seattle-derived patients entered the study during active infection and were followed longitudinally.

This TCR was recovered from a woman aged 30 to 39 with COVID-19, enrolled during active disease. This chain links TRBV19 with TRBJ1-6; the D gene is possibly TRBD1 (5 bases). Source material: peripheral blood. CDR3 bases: TGTGCCAGTAGTATAACAGGCTCCTATAATTCACCCCTCCACTTT. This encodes CASSITGSYNSPLHF.